The 14 T cell receptor beta chains reported below all come from one sample, sequenced in a study of blood T cells in healthy people across ages (dated by TCRdb to about 2015). The library relied on 5' RACE. The instrument was an Illumina HiSeq 2500. A second roughly 6 to 11 cycle PCR used a sample-barcoded 5' primer and a J-beta primer mix. The public reads were reprocessed in TCRdb via fastp at Q25 and MiXCR, keeping in-frame beta chains. One record per CDR3 amino acid sequence lists the most common genes and DNA. Here the sample has hundreds of thousands of distinct CDR3 sequences; about 56% occur a single time. Together, the top ten hold about a quarter of the sample. Specimen: blood. The source is a man in his forties in good health.

The chain has TRBV4-2 and TRBJ2-2; 7 bases match TRBD2. The CDR3 consists of 18 residues. The ends lost 0 bases at V and 4 bases at J; junction bases unmatched: 11. Germline CDR1 and CDR2: LGHNA and YNFKEQ. CDR3 residues: CASSQDPRRERATGELFF. The CDR3 nucleotides are TGTGCCAGCAGCCAAGATCCGCGGCGGGAGAGGGCCACCGGGGAGCTGTTTTTT.

This clonotype showed up just once. This rearrangement joins TRBV20-1 to TRBJ2-1, with no clear D. V shed 0 bases and J shed 5 bases, with 11 bases lying between them. The CDR3 has 14 amino acids. Per germline, CDR1 DFQATT and CDR2 SNEGSKA (reference sequence). CDR3 in DNA: TGCAGTGCTAGAGAGCCGGGCGCCCACAATGAGCAGTTCTTC. As protein: CSAREPGAHNEQFF.

The chain carries TRBV5-1 and TRBJ2-5; the match to TRBD1 covers 8 bases. CDR1 SGHRS and CDR2 YFSETQ come from the germline V gene. CDR3 length: 14 residues. V dropped 7 bases and J dropped 2; count of bases not matched to a gene: 7. CDR3 region: CASLGTGVQETQYF. CDR3 DNA sequence: TGCGCCAGCCTTGGGACAGGAGTTCAAGAGACCCAGTACTTC. Full variable domain (missing parts from reference TRBV5-1 and TRBJ2-5): KAGVTQTPRYLIKTRGQQVTLSCSPISGHRSVSWYQQTPGQGLQFLFEYFSETQRNKGNFPGRFSGRQFSNSRSEMNVSTLELGDSALYLCASLGTGVQETQYFGPGTRLLVL.

This clonotype was picked up a small number of times. The chain links TRBV27 to TRBJ2-7; D might be TRBD2 (5 bases). Deletions cut 6 bases from V and 4 bases from J, with 31 bases between. Germline assignment: CDR1 MNHEY and CDR2 SMNVEV (reference sequence). CDR3 length equals 19 residues. CDR3 amino acids: CASSSSEGRRAGPDYEQYF. The DNA of the CDR3 is TGTGCCAGCAGCTCCTCGGAAGGACGGCGCGCGGGTCCAGATTACGAGCAGTACTTC.

This clonotype showed up just a few times. The rearrangement joins TRBV12-3 or TRBV12-4 to TRBJ2-1; no clear D. Trimming removed 2 bases from V and 3 bases from J, with 11 bases in between. This CDR3 is 15 amino acids long. Here the CDR3 DNA reads TGTGCCAGCAGTTTAATTTTTGGGGACTACAATGAGCAGTTCTTC. As protein: CASSLIFGDYNEQFF.

The J gene is TRBJ2-1, the V gene TRBV4-2, with D maybe TRBD1 (6 bases). CDR1 LGHNA and CDR2 YNFKEQ come from the germline V gene. The CDR3 contains 16 residues. V was trimmed by 1 base and J by 5 bases, leaving 15 bases between them. For the CDR3, the DNA is TGTGCCAGCAGCCAAGTAGGGGGACCAGGCGACAATGAGCAGTTCTTC. Translating it yields CASSQVGGPGDNEQFF.

CDR3 DNA sequence: TGTGCCAGCAGCCGGGACCTCGAAGGGGGGGGCTATGGCTACACCTTC. Encoded protein: CASSRDLEGGGYGYTF. This sequence joins TRBV12-3 or TRBV12-4 and TRBJ1-2, with D tentatively TRBD1 (6 bases). Trimming took off 6 bases at V and 4 bases at J, with 21 bases between the two ends. This CDR3 has 16 residues.

The J gene is TRBJ2-1, the V gene TRBV15; TRBD2 matches 7 bases. The V segment lost 8 bases and the J segment 7 bases; nucleotides outside the gene matches: 11. Germline CDR1 reads LNHNV; CDR2 reads YYDKDF (reference sequence). The CDR3 has 14 amino acids. CDR3 coding DNA: TGTGCCACCCGGAAACCGGGACTACAAAATGAGCAGTTCTTC. Amino acid sequence: CATRKPGLQNEQFF.

CDR3 region: CAISDLETQYF. The CDR3 DNA reads as TGTGCCATCAGTGATCTGGAGACCCAGTACTTC. This sequence joins TRBV10-3 and TRBJ2-5; D is unresolved. Per germline, CDR1 ENHRY and CDR2 SYGVKD. Trimming left V 3 bases short and J 5 bases short, with 4 bases between. This CDR3 spans 11 amino acids.

The chain recombines TRBV15 with TRBJ2-5; D is unclear. V was cut by 4 bases and J by 3 bases, with 6 bases left in between. CDR3 length equals 12 residues. Germline V lookup: CDR1 LNHNV, CDR2 YYDKDF (reference sequence). Here the CDR3 reads CATSTLKETQYF. The CDR3 DNA reads TGTGCCACCAGCACCCTAAAAGAGACCCAGTACTTC. Full variable domain (missing parts from reference TRBV15 and TRBJ2-5): DAMVIQNPRYQVTQFGKPVTLSCSQTLNHNVMYWYQQKSSQAPKLLFHYYDKDFNNEADTPDNFQSRRPNTSFCFLDIRSPGLGDTAMYLCATSTLKETQYFGPGTRLLVL.

This chain uses TRBV7-2 with TRBJ1-1; 10 nucleotides agree with TRBD1. The CDR3 is 20 residues long. V trimming: 1 base; J trimming: 0 bases; junction bases outside the gene matches: 14. Looked up from germline, CDR1 is SGHTA and CDR2 is FQGNSA. CDR3 amino acids: CASSLVGTGDQLTMNTEAFF. The CDR3 DNA reads TGTGCCAGCAGCTTAGTAGGGACAGGGGATCAACTAACCATGAACACTGAAGCTTTCTTT.

Only a few counts were recorded for this clonotype. This chain links TRBV28 with TRBJ2-2, with D unresolved. Trimming left V 5 bases short and J 2 bases short, with 6 bases between. The CDR3 sequence is 13 residues long. Germline values: CDR1 MDHEN, CDR2 SYDVKM. The CDR3 DNA sequence: TGTGCCAGCAGTCCGACCAACACCGGGGAGCTGTTTTTT. It encodes CASSPTNTGELFF. The complete variable domain, with remaining parts taken from reference TRBV28 and TRBJ2-2, reads DVKVTQSSRYLVKRTGEKVFLECVQDMDHENMFWYRQDPGLGLRLIYFSYDVKMKEKGDIPEGYSVSREKKERFSLILESASTNQTSMYLCASSPTNTGELFFGEGSRLTVL.

This clonotype was counted only a few times. The gene calls are TRBV7-2 and TRBJ2-3; D ambiguous. Germline V gene data show CDR1 as SGHTA and CDR2 as FQGNSA. Trimming removed 0 bases from V and 1 base from J, with 5 bases in between. This CDR3 has 14 amino acids. The CDR3 sequence is CASSLALRTDTQYF. CDR3 in DNA: TGTGCCAGCAGCTTAGCGCTCCGCACAGATACGCAGTATTTT.

A word on this clonotype: Germline is not matched at one junction end, which may reflect a read error. The chain couples TRBV12-3 or TRBV12-4 to TRBJ2-5; the D gene is possibly TRBD1 (7 bases). The CDR3 has 14 residues. The CDR3 is CASSFRGDREAQYF. CDR3 nucleotide sequence: TGTGCCAGCAGTTTCAGGGGGGATAGAGAGGCCCAGTACTTC.